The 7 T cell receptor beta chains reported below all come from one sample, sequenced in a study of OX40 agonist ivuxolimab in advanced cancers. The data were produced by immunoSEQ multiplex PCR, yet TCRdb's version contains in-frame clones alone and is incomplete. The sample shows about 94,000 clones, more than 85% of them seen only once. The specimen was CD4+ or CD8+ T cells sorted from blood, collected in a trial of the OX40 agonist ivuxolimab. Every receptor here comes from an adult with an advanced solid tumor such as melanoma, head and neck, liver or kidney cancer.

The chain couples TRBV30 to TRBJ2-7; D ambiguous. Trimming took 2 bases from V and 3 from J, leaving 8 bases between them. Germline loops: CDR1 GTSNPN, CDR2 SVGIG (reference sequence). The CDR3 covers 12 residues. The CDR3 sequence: CAWSTENYEQYF. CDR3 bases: TGTGCCTGGAGTACAGAGAACTACGAGCAGTACTTC. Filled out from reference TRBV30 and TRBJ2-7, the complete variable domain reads SQTIHQWPATLVQPVGSPLSLECTVEGTSNPNLYWYRQAAGRGLQLLFYSVGIGQISSEVPQNLSASRPQDRQFILSSKKLLLSDSGFYLCAWSTENYEQYFGPGTRLTVT.

The CDR3 loop is CASSSGQGDTQYF. The CDR3 bases are TGTGCCAGCAGTTCAGGACAGGGGGATACGCAGTATTTT. The rearrangement links TRBV27 to TRBJ2-3; 9 positions match TRBD1. The V segment lost 4 bases and the J segment 6 bases; nucleotides outside the gene matches: 2. CDR1 is MNHEY and CDR2 is SMNVEV in the germline V gene (reference sequence). This CDR3 is built from 13 residues.

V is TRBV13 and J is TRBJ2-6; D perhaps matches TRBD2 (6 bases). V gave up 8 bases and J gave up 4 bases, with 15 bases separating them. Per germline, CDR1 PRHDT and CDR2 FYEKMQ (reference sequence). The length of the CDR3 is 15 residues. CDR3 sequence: CASSPGLSGANVLTF. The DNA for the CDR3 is TGTGCCAGCTCCCCAGGACTAAGCGGGGCCAACGTCCTGACTTTC.

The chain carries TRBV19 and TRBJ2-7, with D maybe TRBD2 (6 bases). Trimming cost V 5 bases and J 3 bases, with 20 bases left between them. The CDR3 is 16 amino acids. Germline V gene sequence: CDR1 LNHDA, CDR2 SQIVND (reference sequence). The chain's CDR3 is CASSAGIGSVGYEQYF. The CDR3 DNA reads TGTGCCAGTAGTGCGGGGATAGGGTCTGTCGGCTACGAGCAGTACTTC.

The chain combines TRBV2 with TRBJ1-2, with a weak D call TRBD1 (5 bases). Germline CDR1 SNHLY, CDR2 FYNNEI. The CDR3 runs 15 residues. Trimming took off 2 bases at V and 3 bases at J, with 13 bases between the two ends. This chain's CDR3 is CASSEWSGTDYGYTF. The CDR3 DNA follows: TGTGCCAGCAGTGAATGGTCCGGGACGGACTATGGCTACACCTTC.

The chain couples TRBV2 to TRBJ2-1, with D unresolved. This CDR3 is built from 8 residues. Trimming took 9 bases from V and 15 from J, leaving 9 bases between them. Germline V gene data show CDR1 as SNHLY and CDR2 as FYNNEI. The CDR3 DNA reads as TGTGCCAGTGGGCGACTGTTCTTC. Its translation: CASGRLFF.

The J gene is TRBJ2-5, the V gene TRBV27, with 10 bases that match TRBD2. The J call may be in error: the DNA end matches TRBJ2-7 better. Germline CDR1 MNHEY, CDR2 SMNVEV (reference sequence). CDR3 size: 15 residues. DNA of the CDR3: TGTGCCAGCAGTAGCGGGGGGGGGTACTCCTACGAGCAGTACTTC. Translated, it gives CASSSGGGYSYEQYF.